This T cell receptor (beta chain) was captured by sequencing in a study of cytomegalovirus exposure and HLA in healthy donors. The study, taken as a whole, reports: The study flagged approximately 180 TCR beta chains as cytomegalovirus-associated.

Of note for this clone: The antigen remains unidentified.

Trimming removed 0 bases from V and 7 bases from J, with 16 bases in between. Per germline, CDR1 LNHNV and CDR2 YYDKDF (reference sequence). The CDR3 covers 16 residues. The primer mix had 60 Vbeta and 13 Jbeta primers. Original methodology: The count from a later analysis was 70 million to 85 million unique TCR beta chains, around 10 million of them shared. Measured with immunoSEQ multiplex PCR; TCRdb has only the in-frame clones, and not every one. The D gene and trimming were derived from the DNA, and the V and J assignments and clone size from that table. The sample yields around 300,000 clones, 70% to 90% seen once.

Sequencing was performed on PBMCs. The V and J genes are TRBV15 and TRBJ1-5, with D possibly TRBD1 on 6 matching bases. The clonotype originates from a woman between 18 and 29 years old in good health and CMV-seronegative. The CDR3 here is CATSRDRGALGQPQHF. CDR3 DNA sequence: TGTGCCACCAGCAGAGATCGGGGGGCGCTTGGACAGCCCCAGCATTTT.